A selection of T cell receptor beta chains follows, all from one sample in a study of regulatory T cells in long-lasting Graves disease. TCRdb passed the multiplex PCR reads through MiXCR, listing each CDR3 protein once. The table records about 220,000 distinct CDR3 sequences, 18% of them present only once. The sample consisted of peripheral blood mononuclear cells (PBMCs), taken at new diagnosis, from a patient treated with antithyroid drugs. Receptor source: a female donor with Graves disease. CDR3s include the opening cysteine and the closing phenylalanine or tryptophan. The order of the fields is clone size, J gene, V gene, D gene, CDR3 protein, CDR3 DNA. A D gene is named only where the DNA matches it firmly. Size tells how often a clone was seen (once, few, many) or the class of an expanded clone, and some rows leave it out.

.,TRBJ2-6,TRBV19,.,CASRMWGAGANVLTF,TGTGCCAGTAGAATGTGGGGGGCTGGGGCCAACGTCCTGACTTTC
many,TRBJ2-7,TRBV19,.,CASSIGGSKTYEQYF,TGTGCCAGTAGTATTGGCGGCAGCAAGACCTACGAGCAGTACTTC
many,TRBJ1-1,TRBV20-1,TRBD1,CSARPGQGSEAFF,TGCAGTGCTAGACCGGGACAGGGGTCTGAAGCTTTCTTT
many,TRBJ2-7,TRBV20-1,.,CSATGDRRGEQYF,TGCAGTGCTACGGGGGACCGCCGGGGCGAGCAGTACTTC
many,TRBJ2-1,TRBV3-1,TRBD2,CASSQGGTSGMQFF,TGTGCCAGCAGCCAAGGCGGGACTAGCGGGATGCAGTTCTTC
many,TRBJ2-5,TRBV5-5,TRBD1,CASSPGDRGGETQYF,TGTGCCAGCAGCCCGGGGGACAGGGGAGGAGAGACCCAGTACTTC
few,TRBJ2-5,TRBV19,.,CASSKGGETQYF,TGTGCCAGTAGTAAAGGGGGAGAGACCCAGTACTTC
.,TRBJ2-2,TRBV2,.,CASRSGTAGPGELFF,TGTGCCAGCAGGTCCGGGACTGCGGGACCCGGGGAGCTGTTTTTT
many,TRBJ1-5,TRBV6-1,.,CASIKSGGVTPQHF,TGTGCCAGCATCAAATCAGGCGGCGTTACGCCCCAGCATTTT
many,TRBJ2-5,TRBV20-1,.,CSARMLGGVLETQYF,TGCAGTGCTAGGATGCTCGGGGGAGTATTGGAAACCCAGTACTTC
.,TRBJ2-5,TRBV7-9,.,CASSLVQGLETQYF,TGTGCCAGCAGCTTAGTGCAAGGGCTTGAGACCCAGTACTTC
.,TRBJ2-5,TRBV20-1,TRBD2,CSARDGGVVVETQYF,TGCAGTGCTAGAGATGGGGGGGTCGTAGTAGAGACCCAGTACTTC
.,TRBJ1-2,TRBV28,.,CASSLFRQYGYTF,TGTGCCAGCAGTTTATTTCGGCAGTATGGCTACACCTTC
many,TRBJ2-5,TRBV3-1,TRBD2,CASSQGTSGILETQYF,TGTGCCAGCAGCCAAGGTACTAGCGGGATTTTGGAGACCCAGTACTTC
few,TRBJ2-2,TRBV10-2,.,CASTRDVTGELFF,TGCGCCAGCACTAGGGATGTAACCGGGGAGCTGTTTTTT
many,TRBJ1-5,TRBV18,TRBD1,CASSPEGQGNQPQHF,TGTGCCAGCTCACCGGAGGGACAGGGTAATCAGCCCCAGCATTTT
few,TRBJ2-7,TRBV6-7,TRBD2,CASAIAGEDEQYF,TGTGCCAGCGCAATAGCGGGAGAGGACGAGCAGTACTTC
.,TRBJ2-1,TRBV27,TRBD2,CASSFYSLAGGGQFF,TGTGCCAGCAGTTTCTATTCACTAGCGGGAGGGGGGCAGTTCTTC
.,TRBJ2-3,TRBV18,TRBD2,CASSPVAGAPDTQYF,TGTGCCAGCTCACCGGTAGCGGGAGCCCCAGATACGCAGTATTTT
many,TRBJ2-3,TRBV12-3/TRBV12-4,TRBD2,CASSSRLAGGTDTQYF,TGTGCCAGCAGTTCCAGACTAGCGGGAGGAACAGATACGCAGTATTTT
many,TRBJ2-5,TRBV28,.,CASSPTLRPGVHETQYF,TGTGCCAGCAGCCCAACCCTCAGGCCGGGAGTTCATGAGACCCAGTACTTC
few,TRBJ1-4,TRBV6-7,TRBD1,CASSLKTDRGREKLFF,TGTGCCAGCAGTTTAAAAACGGACAGGGGTAGGGAAAAACTGTTTTTT
many,TRBJ2-3,TRBV7-2,.,CASTFGGGDTQYF,TGTGCCAGCACCTTCGGGGGTGGAGATACGCAGTATTTT
many,TRBJ1-2,TRBV28,.,CASSLINYGYTF,TGTGCCAGCAGTTTAATTAACTATGGCTACACCTTC
many,TRBJ1-5,TRBV6-2/TRBV6-3,.,CASSVGQYNQPQHF,TGTGCCAGCAGCGTAGGACAGTACAATCAGCCCCAGCATTTT
.,TRBJ2-1,TRBV28,TRBD2,CASSLFGTSVNEQFF,TGTGCCAGCAGTTTATTTGGGACTAGCGTCAATGAGCAGTTCTTC
many,TRBJ2-1,TRBV24-1,TRBD2,CATSDPGRELYNEQFF,TGTGCCACCAGTGACCCCGGGCGGGAGCTCTACAATGAGCAGTTCTTC
many,TRBJ2-2,TRBV7-3,.,CASSLDTGELFF,TGTGCCAGCAGCTTGGACACCGGGGAGCTGTTTTTT
many,TRBJ1-2,TRBV18,.,CASSPSQAGTFGGYTF,TGTGCCAGCTCACCCTCCCAAGCAGGGACTTTTGGTGGCTACACCTTC
many,TRBJ2-1,TRBV20-1,TRBD2,CSASSLAENEQFF,TGCAGTGCTAGCTCCCTAGCGGAGAATGAGCAGTTCTTC
many,TRBJ1-4,TRBV6-2/TRBV6-3,TRBD1,CASSRGTANEKLFF,TGTGCCAGCAGTCGCGGGACAGCTAATGAAAAACTGTTTTTT
once,TRBJ2-5,TRBV27,.,CASSPRGRIRETQYF,TGTGCCAGCAGCCCAAGGGGGAGGATACGGGAGACCCAGTACTTC
many,TRBJ2-5,TRBV9,.,CASSRDTLQETQYF,TGTGCCAGCAGCCGAGACACTTTACAAGAGACCCAGTACTTC
many,TRBJ2-3,TRBV29-1,.,CSVEDSTPGAADTQYF,TGCAGCGTTGAAGACTCCACGCCCGGCGCCGCAGATACGCAGTATTTT
many,TRBJ1-6,TRBV3-1,TRBD1,CASSPFVGGNNSPLHF,TGTGCCAGCAGTCCTTTTGTAGGGGGCAATAATTCACCCCTCCACTTT
many,TRBJ2-1,TRBV24-1,TRBD2,CATSDPTSGRGNEQFF,TGTGCCACCAGTGACCCGACTAGCGGAAGGGGGAATGAGCAGTTCTTC
many,TRBJ2-2,TRBV7-8,.,CASSLDPYGVGELFF,TGTGCCAGCAGCTTAGACCCCTACGGGGTCGGGGAGCTGTTTTTT
many,TRBJ2-5,TRBV12-3/TRBV12-4,TRBD2,CASSKGTSGRASVETQYF,TGTGCCAGCAGTAAAGGGACTAGCGGGAGGGCCTCGGTGGAGACCCAGTACTTC
many,TRBJ2-3,TRBV12-3/TRBV12-4,TRBD2,CASSLGSRLALDTQYF,TGTGCCAGCAGTTTAGGGAGCCGACTAGCGTTAGATACGCAGTATTTT
few,TRBJ2-7,TRBV29-1,TRBD1,CSVPGQGVGEQYF,TGCAGCGTACCGGGACAGGGGGTCGGCGAGCAGTACTTC
many,TRBJ2-7,TRBV20-1,TRBD2,CSANRAGGTNYEQYF,TGCAGTGCCAACCGAGCGGGAGGGACAAATTACGAGCAGTACTTC
many,TRBJ1-6,TRBV9,.,CASSVEPHAFNSPLHF,TGTGCCAGCAGCGTAGAACCCCACGCGTTTAATTCACCCCTCCACTTT
few,TRBJ2-3,TRBV5-4,.,CASSFWGESADTQYF,TGTGCCAGCAGCTTCTGGGGGGAGTCGGCAGATACGCAGTATTTT
many,TRBJ2-7,TRBV2,.,CASSLSYEQYF,TGTGCCAGCAGCTTGTCCTACGAGCAGTACTTC
many,TRBJ2-7,TRBV6-2/TRBV6-3,TRBD2,CASSYEAGGQDEQYF,TGTGCCAGCAGTTATGAAGCGGGAGGGCAGGACGAGCAGTACTTC
.,TRBJ2-1,TRBV9,.,CASSRTGDLREVAYNEQFF,TGTGCCAGCAGTAGGACAGGGGATTTGCGGGAGGTCGCCTACAATGAGCAGTTCTTC
few,TRBJ2-1,TRBV20-1,TRBD2,CSARGRTRYNEQFF,TGCAGTGCTAGAGGCCGGACTAGATACAATGAGCAGTTCTTC
few,TRBJ2-1,TRBV7-3,TRBD2,CASSLMGLDNEQFF,TGTGCCAGCAGCTTAATGGGACTAGACAATGAGCAGTTCTTC
many,TRBJ1-5,TRBV28,.,CASSLWGRFSNQPQHF,TGTGCCAGCAGTTTATGGGGCAGGTTTAGCAATCAGCCCCAGCATTTT